One sample yielded the 28 T cell receptor beta chains listed below, sequenced in a study of blood T cell repertoires in COVID-19. Sequencing was performed with immunoSEQ multiplex PCR; in TCRdb, only in-frame clones are kept and a portion is missing. The repertoire holds about 140,000 clones, with 84% as singletons. Sequencing was performed on peripheral blood. The origin of the receptors is a woman aged 55-70 years with acute or convalescent COVID-19.

In this sample, this clone turned up once. The gene calls are TRBV11-2 and TRBJ1-6; D gene ambiguous. The V end lost 3 bases, the J end lost 11 bases, and 14 bases lay between the germline ends. This CDR3 is 14 amino acids long. In germline, CDR1 is SGHAT, CDR2 FQNNGV. The CDR3 here is CASSFQSDGTPLHF. The CDR3 DNA follows: TGTGCCAGCAGCTTCCAATCGGACGGGACACCCCTCCACTTT.

This sequence joins TRBV4-1 and TRBJ1-3, with 12 bases identical to TRBD1. Per the germline V gene, CDR1 is MGHRA and CDR2 is YSYEKL. There are 18 residues in the CDR3. V shed 1 base and J 2 bases; nucleotides not matched to a gene: 6. CDR3 amino acids: CASSQGARDRGPGNTIYF. In nucleotides, the CDR3 is TGCGCCAGCAGCCAAGGTGCCCGGGACAGGGGGCCTGGAAACACCATATATTTT.

The chain uses TRBV28 and TRBJ1-4; weak D call: TRBD1 (5 bases). The CDR3 is 12 amino acids. Trimming removed 11 bases from V and 1 base from J, with 8 bases in between. Germline V gene sequence: CDR1 MDHEN, CDR2 SYDVKM. CDR3 loop: CAAGGTNEKLFF. In nucleotides, the CDR3 is TGTGCCGCGGGGGGAACTAATGAAAAACTGTTTTTT.

The chain recombines TRBV28 with TRBJ2-7; weak D call: TRBD2 (5 bases). The V gene's germline CDR1 is MDHEN and CDR2 SYDVKM. This CDR3 spans 15 amino acids. V was cut by 7 bases and J by 0 bases, with 16 bases left in between. CDR3 sequence (DNA): TGTGCCAGCATCTCCACCGGGCGGGCCTCCTACGAGCAGTACTTC. Encoded protein: CASISTGRASYEQYF. The complete variable domain, with remaining parts taken from reference TRBV28 and TRBJ2-7, reads DVKVTQSSRYLVKRTGEKVFLECVQDMDHENMFWYRQDPGLGLRLIYFSYDVKMKEKGDIPEGYSVSREKKERFSLILESASTNQTSMYLCASISTGRASYEQYFGPGTRLTVT.

The V call is TRBV5-4, the J call TRBJ2-5; 9 positions match TRBD2. J was trimmed by 2 bases and V by 0 bases; bases with no gene match: 5. CDR1 SGHNT and CDR2 YYREEE come from the germline V gene (reference sequence). The CDR3 totals 16 residues. This CDR3 is CASSLAETSGQETQYF. The CDR3 DNA reads TGTGCCAGCAGCTTGGCCGAGACTAGCGGACAAGAGACCCAGTACTTC. Using reference TRBV5-4 and TRBJ2-5 for the parts outside the CDR3, the full variable domain is ETGVTQSPTHLIKTRGQQVTLRCSSQSGHNTVSWYQQALGQGPQFIFQYYREEENGRGNFPPRFSGLQFPNYSSELNVNALELDDSALYLCASSLAETSGQETQYFGPGTRLLVL.

This clone was recorded only once. The chain combines TRBV4-2 with TRBJ2-3; the match to TRBD2 covers 8 bases. CDR3 length equals 16 residues. The V gene end was trimmed by 1 base and the J gene end by 5 bases; junction bases not matched to a gene: 8. Germline lookup yields CDR1 LGHNA and CDR2 YNFKEQ. The CDR3 nucleotides are TGTGCCAGCAGCCAAGTAACAGGACTAGCCCAAGATACGCAGTATTTT. It specifies CASSQVTGLAQDTQYF.

V gene TRBV7-9 combines with J gene TRBJ2-3, with 9 bases that match TRBD2. This CDR3 has 15 residues. Trimming at V came to 4 bases and at J to 6 bases, leaving 8 bases not matched to a gene. Germline V gives CDR1 SEHNR, CDR2 FQNEAQ (reference sequence). The CDR3: CASSYVAGARDTQYF. CDR3 DNA: TGTGCCAGCAGCTACGTAGCGGGAGCACGGGATACGCAGTATTTT.

CDR3 sequence reads: CATRAGTSGRRDTQYF. The DNA for the CDR3 is TGTGCCACCAGAGCCGGGACTAGCGGGAGGAGAGATACGCAGTATTTT. The rearrangement uses TRBV24-1 and TRBJ2-3; 15 nucleotides match TRBD2. The CDR3 spans 16 residues. Germline V lookup: CDR1 KGHDR, CDR2 SFDVKD. V lost 7 bases and J lost 5; bases outside the gene matches: 6.

In DNA, the CDR3 is TGTGCCAGCAGCAACCGTCGGACAAGCCCATCTCAAAACACCGGGGAGCTGTTTTTT. Translation: CASSNRRTSPSQNTGELFF. This chain connects TRBV11-3 to TRBJ2-2; a possible D gene is TRBD1 (5 bases). CDR3 length: 19 residues. The V gene lost 5 bases and the J gene lost 2 bases, with 24 bases spanning the gap. CDR1 is SGHNT, CDR2 YENEEA, per germline.

This clone showed up just a few times. This chain's CDR3 is CASSMGGGSPLHF. The CDR3 DNA reads as TGCGCCAGCAGTATGGGCGGGGGTTCACCCCTCCACTTT. The chain employs TRBV10-2 and TRBJ1-6; TRBD1 might be the D (5 bases). Germline V gene sequence: CDR1 WSHSY, CDR2 SAAADI. This CDR3 region has 13 residues. V was cut by 5 bases and J by 9 bases, with 11 bases left in between.

The rearrangement links TRBV5-1 to TRBJ1-4; 7 nucleotides align to TRBD1. Per germline, CDR1 SGHRS and CDR2 YFSETQ. J was trimmed by 8 bases and V by 3 bases; bases with no gene match: 10. The CDR3 loop spans 15 amino acids. The CDR3 coding sequence is TGCGCCAGCAGCTCGCAGGGACAGCAGCGGGAAAAACTGTTTTTT. This gives the protein CASSSQGQQREKLFF.

V gene TRBV7-9 combines with J gene TRBJ2-7; TRBD2 matches 9 bases. This CDR3 has 15 amino acids. Germline V lookup: CDR1 SEHNR, CDR2 FQNEAQ (reference sequence). J was trimmed by 7 bases and V by 0 bases; bases with no gene match: 7. DNA of the CDR3: TGTGCCAGCAGCTTAGCGGCGGGAGGGTCTTGGGAGCAGTACTTC. Translation gives CASSLAAGGSWEQYF.

This chain uses TRBV9 with TRBJ2-5, with D possibly matching TRBD1 (6 bases). The V end lost 4 bases, the J end lost 4 bases, and 14 bases lay between the germline ends. CDR1 and CDR2 (germline): SGDLS, YYNGEE. The CDR3 is made up of 14 amino acids. The DNA of the CDR3 is TGTGCCAGCAGCAGATCGCAGGGGATAGAGACCCAGTACTTC. The encoded protein is CASSRSQGIETQYF.

The chain has TRBV18 and TRBJ2-5, with D possibly TRBD2 on 6 matching bases. Germline CDR1 and CDR2: KGHSH and LQKENI. The CDR3 extends over 13 amino acids. V lost 7 bases, J lost 4 bases, and 13 bases lay in between. This chain's CDR3 is CASFPVGGETQYF. CDR3 sequence (DNA): TGTGCCAGCTTCCCGGTCGGGGGAGAGACCCAGTACTTC.

The chain carries TRBV6-5 and TRBJ1-6, with TRBD1 as a possible D gene (5 bases). The CDR3 runs 15 residues. Trimming left V 6 bases short and J 7 bases short, with 16 bases between. CDR1 MNHEY and CDR2 SVGAGI come from the germline V gene. CDR3 nucleotide sequence: TGTGCCAGCAGCCGCCTGGGGGGAGAGAATTCACCCCTCCACTTT. Residues: CASSRLGGENSPLHF.

The chain uses TRBV19 and TRBJ2-3; possibly TRBD1 for D (5 bases). Germline loops: CDR1 LNHDA, CDR2 SQIVND (reference sequence). V shed 9 bases and J shed 4 bases, with 8 bases lying between them. The CDR3 loop spans 11 amino acids. The CDR3 nucleotides read TGTGCCAGCGAAGGGGCAGATACGCAGTATTTT. It yields the protein CASEGADTQYF.

A single count supports this clone. The chain employs TRBV30 and TRBJ1-2; D gene uncertain. The V end lost 2 bases, the J end lost 2 bases, and 6 bases lay between the germline ends. The CDR3 totals 12 residues. Looked up from germline, CDR1 is GTSNPN and CDR2 is SVGIG (reference sequence). The CDR3 loop is CAWSPLNYGYTF. The DNA for the CDR3 is TGTGCCTGGAGTCCTCTGAACTATGGCTACACCTTC.

The chain links TRBV4-2 to TRBJ1-4; no clear D. V was cut by 1 base and J by 3 bases, with 9 bases left in between. The germline gives CDR1 LGHNA, CDR2 YNFKEQ. The CDR3 is 15 amino acids. In DNA form, the CDR3 reads TGTGCCAGCAGCCAAGCCGGGGTCTCTAATGAAAAACTGTTTTTT. Residues: CASSQAGVSNEKLFF.

J is TRBJ1-2 and V is TRBV5-1, with 8 bases aligning to TRBD1. This CDR3 has 15 amino acids. Germline V gene sequence: CDR1 SGHRS, CDR2 YFSETQ. V shed 4 bases and J 4 bases; nucleotides not matched to a gene: 9. The CDR3 bases are TGCGCCAGCAGCCTGGACAGGGTGATAGGCTATGGCTACACCTTC. Encoded protein: CASSLDRVIGYGYTF.

The chain has TRBV18 and TRBJ1-2; 10 positions agree with TRBD1. Germline CDR1 reads KGHSH; CDR2 reads LQKENI. V trimming: 5 bases; J trimming: 6 bases; junction bases outside the gene matches: 12. CDR3 length: 16 residues. CDR3 sequence reads: CASSSGRQGARNGYTF. The CDR3 DNA reads as TGTGCCAGCTCATCGGGCCGACAGGGGGCGCGAAATGGCTACACCTTC.

The J gene is TRBJ2-5, the V gene TRBV24-1; TRBD1 matches 10 bases. The CDR3 has 16 amino acids. After removal of 0 bases from V and 4 bases from J, the junction contained 4 bases not matched to a gene. CDR1 is KGHDR, CDR2 SFDVKD, per germline. CDR3 coding DNA: TGTGCCACCAGTGATTTGGGACAGGGGGAAACAGAGACCCAGTACTTC. This encodes CATSDLGQGETETQYF.

This chain links TRBV29-1 with TRBJ2-5, with 7 bases fitting TRBD1. Losses at the gene ends were 2 bases for V and 5 bases for J; bases not matched to a gene: 11. Germline V gives CDR1 SQVTM, CDR2 ANQGSEA. The CDR3 runs to 15 residues. This chain's CDR3 is CSVEPTGMVGETQYF. CDR3 in DNA: TGCAGCGTTGAACCGACAGGGATGGTGGGGGAGACCCAGTACTTC.

This chain uses TRBV19 with TRBJ1-2; D may be TRBD1 (6 bases). This CDR3 has 14 amino acids. Germline-derived CDR1 and CDR2 are LNHDA and SQIVND (reference sequence). V was pared by 3 bases and J by 8 bases, with 16 bases between. For the CDR3, the DNA is TGTGCCAGTAGTATTCTGAACAGGGTTGAGGGCTACACCTTC. This translates into CASSILNRVEGYTF.

The genes are TRBV5-1 and TRBJ1-4; D unclear. In germline, CDR1 is SGHRS, CDR2 YFSETQ. CDR3 size: 15 residues. Trimming pared 0 bases from V and 6 bases from J, leaving 12 bases between. The CDR3 loop reads CASSLGVTGYEKLFF. The CDR3 region has the DNA TGCGCCAGCAGCTTGGGAGTTACTGGTTATGAAAAACTGTTTTTT.

A word on this clone: Additional DNA sequences in this sample encode the identical CDR3. V gene TRBV4-1 combines with J gene TRBJ1-4, with D maybe TRBD1 (5 bases). Germline-derived CDR1 and CDR2 are MGHRA and YSYEKL. Deletions cut 1 base from V and 7 bases from J, with 10 bases between. The CDR3 consists of 14 residues. The CDR3 here is CASSQGRGGEKLFF. CDR3 in DNA: TGCGCCAGCAGCCAAGGGAGGGGCGGTGAAAAACTGTTTTTT.

The chain couples TRBV4-1 to TRBJ2-3, with TRBD2 identical over 12 bases. Looked up from germline, CDR1 is MGHRA and CDR2 is YSYEKL. V shed 4 bases, J shed 0 bases, and the junction held 5 bases outside the gene matches. The CDR3 totals 17 residues. The DNA for the CDR3 is TGCGCCAGCAGCCTAAGGACTAGCGGGATTAGCACAGATACGCAGTATTTT. Its translation is CASSLRTSGISTDTQYF.

The V and J genes are TRBV18 and TRBJ1-1; 12 nucleotides match TRBD1. Per germline, CDR1 KGHSH and CDR2 LQKENI. V lost 3 bases to trimming and J lost 4 bases; unmatched junction nucleotides: 3. CDR3 length: 15 residues. The CDR3 here is CASSPPGQGATEAFF. In nucleotides, the CDR3 is TGTGCCAGCTCACCGCCGGGACAGGGGGCCACTGAAGCTTTCTTT.

The V call is TRBV11-1, the J call TRBJ2-1, with D perhaps TRBD2 (6 bases). Looked up from germline, CDR1 is SGHAT and CDR2 is FQDESV (reference sequence). The V end lost 4 bases, the J end lost 0 bases, and 7 bases lay between the germline ends. The CDR3 extends over 14 amino acids. The CDR3 sequence is CASSSGGSYNEQFF. The CDR3 DNA is TGTGCCAGCAGCTCCGGGGGCTCCTACAATGAGCAGTTCTTC.